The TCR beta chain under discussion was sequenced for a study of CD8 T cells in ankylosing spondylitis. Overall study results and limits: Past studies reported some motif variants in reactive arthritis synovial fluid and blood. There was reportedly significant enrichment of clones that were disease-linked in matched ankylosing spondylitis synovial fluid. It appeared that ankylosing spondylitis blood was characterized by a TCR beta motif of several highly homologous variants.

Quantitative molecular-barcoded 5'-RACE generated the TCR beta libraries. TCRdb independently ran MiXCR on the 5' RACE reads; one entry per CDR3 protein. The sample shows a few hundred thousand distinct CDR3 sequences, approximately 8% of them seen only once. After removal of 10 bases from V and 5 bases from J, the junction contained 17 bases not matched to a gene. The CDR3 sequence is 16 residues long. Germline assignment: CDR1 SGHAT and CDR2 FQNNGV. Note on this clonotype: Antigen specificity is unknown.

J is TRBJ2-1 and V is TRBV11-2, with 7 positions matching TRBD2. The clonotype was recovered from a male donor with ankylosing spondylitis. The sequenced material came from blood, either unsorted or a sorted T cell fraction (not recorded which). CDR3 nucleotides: TGTGCCACCAGGCAGCGGGGCGGGAGTAGGCACAATGAGCAGTTCTTC. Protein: CATRQRGGSRHNEQFF. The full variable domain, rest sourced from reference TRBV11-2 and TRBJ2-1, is EAGVAQSPRYKIIEKRQSVAFWCNPISGHATLYWYQQILGQGPKLLIQFQNNGVVDDSQLPKDRFSAERLKGVDSTLKIQPAKLEDSAVYLCATRQRGGSRHNEQFFGPGTRLTVL.